The 8 T cell receptor beta chains presented below share a single source sample, sequenced in a study of control samples from healthy donors and cancer patients. Generated by immunoSEQ multiplex PCR, the TCRdb table keeps only in-frame clones and is missing some. The repertoire holds 13,000 or so clones, roughly 88% seen once, with around 2.8% in the top ten. Sequenced material: formalin-fixed, paraffin-embedded tissue. Receptor source: a male donor with melanoma.

The chain links TRBV29-1 to TRBJ2-3; TRBD1 aligns across 7 bases. There are 13 residues in the CDR3. Losses at the gene ends were 8 bases for V and 1 base for J; bases not matched to a gene: 6. Per germline, CDR1 SQVTM and CDR2 ANQGSEA. Here the CDR3 reads CSTRDSRTDTQYF. The CDR3 DNA reads TGCAGCACCCGGGACAGCCGCACAGATACGCAGTATTTT.

This clone was recorded once. The J gene is TRBJ1-2, the V gene TRBV30; weak D call: TRBD1 (5 bases). This CDR3 contains 13 residues. Looked up from germline, CDR1 is GTSNPN and CDR2 is SVGIG (reference sequence). Trimming removed 4 bases from V and 2 bases from J, with 11 bases in between. In DNA, the CDR3 is TGTGCCTGGACTCAGGGCCCCAACTATGGCTACACCTTC. Translated, it gives CAWTQGPNYGYTF.

The rearrangement uses TRBV24-1 and TRBJ2-2, with 9 bases aligning to TRBD2. The germline V gene has CDR1 KGHDR and CDR2 SFDVKD. Trimming cost V 7 bases and J 4 bases; bases outside gene matches: 3. The CDR3 is 14 residues long. DNA for the CDR3: TGTGCCACCAGCTCTAGCGGGATCACCGGGGAGCTGTTTTTT. The encoded protein is CATSSSGITGELFF.

The gene calls are TRBV12-3 or TRBV12-4 and TRBJ2-3; D gene uncertain. The CDR3 totals 11 residues. V lost 5 bases and J lost 3, with 3 bases in between. CDR3 in DNA: TGTGCCAGCAGTAGGACAGATACGCAGTATTTT. This sequence encodes CASSRTDTQYF.

The chain combines TRBV6-5 with TRBJ1-1; D may be TRBD1 (6 bases). Per germline, CDR1 MNHEY and CDR2 SVGAGI. V was clipped by 7 bases and J by 1 base, with 13 bases between them. There are 14 residues in the CDR3. The CDR3 region has the DNA TGTGCCAGCATCCACAGGGAAAGGAACACTGAAGCTTTCTTT. This codes for CASIHRERNTEAFF.

The chain carries TRBV6-5 and TRBJ2-7; TRBD1 matches at 8 bases. Germline CDR1 is MNHEY and CDR2 is SVGAGI. There are 14 residues in the CDR3. The V segment lost 8 bases and the J segment 3 bases; nucleotides outside the gene matches: 9. The CDR3 region is CASGTGGFYYEQYF. The CDR3 nucleotides read TGTGCCAGCGGGACAGGTGGATTTTACTACGAGCAGTACTTC.

The chain links TRBV5-1 to TRBJ2-3; 7 nucleotides match TRBD1. Germline V gene sequence: CDR1 SGHRS, CDR2 YFSETQ. CDR3 size: 15 residues. V was pared by 0 bases and J by 0 bases, with 1 base of the junction left unmatched. The chain's CDR3 is CASSLDRGSTDTQYF. In nucleotides, the CDR3 is TGCGCCAGCAGCTTGGACAGGGGAAGCACAGATACGCAGTATTTT.

This chain links TRBV5-5 with TRBJ1-2, with 10 nucleotides matching TRBD1. V was clipped by 3 bases and J by 7 bases; unmatched bases: 12. The length of the CDR3 is 16 residues. The germline gives CDR1 SGHKS, CDR2 YYEKEE (reference sequence). The CDR3 DNA sequence: TGTGCCAGCAGCTACCGGGCAGCCGGGACAGGGGTTGGCTACACCTTC. Protein sequence: CASSYRAAGTGVGYTF.